This paragraph reports one T cell receptor (beta chain). The sample originates from a study of blood T cell repertoires in COVID-19. Germline-derived CDR1 and CDR2 are SNHLY and FYNNEI. The CDR3 contains 16 residues. The ends were cut back, 6 bases at V and 7 bases at J, with 23 bases in the middle. Recruits, aged roughly 18 to 95 years, lived in under 25 US areas. Under the authors' procedure: Amplification of reference gene primers was used by the study to estimate nucleated cell counts. The data were produced by immunoSEQ multiplex PCR, yet TCRdb's version contains in-frame clones alone and is incomplete. The V and J calls and clone size are taken from that table; D and trimming were inferred from the DNA. The table records about 140,000 clones, approximately 80% of them present only once.

The chain combines TRBV2 with TRBJ2-3, with D perhaps TRBD2 (7 bases). The source of this sequence is a woman younger than 30 who had been exposed to COVID-19. The specimen was PBMCs or T cells enriched from blood (not recorded which). CDR3 amino acids: CASSTGLGGIRNTQYF. CDR3 bases: TGTGCCAGCAGCACCGGACTAGGGGGGATTAGGAATACGCAGTATTTT.